Listed here are 13 T cell receptor beta chains from one sample, sequenced in a study of graft-versus-host responses after intestinal transplantation. Tissue from the graft was processed to free its intraepithelial and lamina propria lymphocytes. Libraries were prepared by immunoSEQ multiplex PCR; TCRdb keeps only in-frame clonotypes and omits some of them. The sample consists of approximately 20,000 clones, about 65% of them appearing once. Sample: ileum tissue, taken around 20 days after intestinal transplant. The receptors were gathered from a human patient who received an intestinal transplant, so some T cells may come from the graft donor.

The chain is built from TRBV6-6 and TRBJ2-2, with TRBD1 matching over 7 bases. CDR1 and CDR2 from the germline V gene are MNHNY and SVGAGI (reference sequence). This CDR3 comprises 16 residues. With V trimmed by 3 bases and J by 6 bases, 10 bases remained unmatched. The CDR3 spells CASSYLGTAVAGELFF. CDR3 coding DNA: TGTGCCAGCAGTTATCTCGGGACAGCCGTGGCCGGGGAGCTGTTTTTT.

This chain joins TRBV5-1 and TRBJ2-3, with 7 bases matching TRBD2. With 1 base clipped from V and 5 bases from J, the junction kept 19 bases outside the gene matches. CDR1 is SGHRS and CDR2 is YFSETQ in the germline V gene. The CDR3 spans 19 residues. The CDR3 spells CASSLPGTGGSGYGDTQYF. The DNA of the CDR3 is TGCGCCAGCAGCTTGCCCGGGACCGGAGGTAGCGGGTATGGAGATACGCAGTATTTT.

This clone was seen a handful of times. The chain links TRBV18 to TRBJ1-5; no firm D call. The germline V gene encodes CDR1 KGHSH and CDR2 LQKENI. This CDR3 has 13 residues. With 3 bases removed from V and 4 bases from J, the gap between germline ends came to 7 bases. The CDR3 region is CASSPGSNQPQHF. DNA for the CDR3: TGTGCCAGCTCACCTGGCAGTAATCAGCCCCAGCATTTT.

The chain carries TRBV28 and TRBJ2-4; 8 nucleotides align to TRBD2. Trimming cost V 3 bases and J 0 bases; bases outside gene matches: 7. The CDR3 covers 17 residues. Germline loops: CDR1 MDHEN, CDR2 SYDVKM. CDR3 coding DNA: TGTGCCAGCAGTTTCCCCGGCGGGGGGATAGCCAAAAACATTCAGTACTTC. This translates into CASSFPGGGIAKNIQYF.

This clone was found once. This chain connects TRBV5-1 to TRBJ1-2; 9 bases are shared with TRBD1. Trimming removed 3 bases from V and 4 bases from J; junction bases left unmatched: 4. The CDR3 covers 14 residues. Germline lookup yields CDR1 SGHRS and CDR2 YFSETQ. The CDR3, as DNA: TGCGCCAGCAGCTACAGGGGGCTTATCTATGGCTACACCTTC. It translates to CASSYRGLIYGYTF.

The chain carries TRBV6-5 and TRBJ2-5, with 7 nucleotides matching TRBD2. V shed 7 bases and J 5 bases; nucleotides not matched to a gene: 10. Germline CDR1 is MNHEY and CDR2 is SVGAGI. There are 14 residues in the CDR3. DNA for the CDR3: TGTGCCAGCACGTGGGGGAGGGGAGGGGAGACCCAGTACTTC. Amino acid sequence: CASTWGRGGETQYF.

This clone has just a few counts. The chain joins TRBV2 to TRBJ1-1; TRBD1 matches at 9 bases. V dropped 5 bases and J dropped 4; count of bases not matched to a gene: 2. CDR1 is SNHLY and CDR2 is FYNNEI in the germline V gene. The length of the CDR3 is 13 residues. The CDR3 coding sequence is TGTGCCAGCAGTAAGACAGGGGGCACTGAAGCTTTCTTT. It is translated as CASSKTGGTEAFF.

This chain connects TRBV6-1 to TRBJ2-1, with a possible D match to TRBD2 (7 bases). The V end was cut by 7 bases, the J end by 12 bases, with 16 bases between. The CDR3 loop spans 12 amino acids. Germline CDR1 MNHNS, CDR2 SASEGT. Here the CDR3 DNA reads TGTGCCAGCATGGGCGCGGGGGCCTGGCAGTTCTTC. Its protein product is CASMGAGAWQFF.

This clone has only a few counts. The chain joins TRBV6-6 to TRBJ2-3, with 7 bases aligning to TRBD2. The trim removed 6 bases at V and 7 bases at J, leaving 10 bases unmatched. This CDR3 region has 14 residues. Germline assignment: CDR1 MNHNY and CDR2 SVGAGI (reference sequence). CDR3 region: CASSQGLVAYTQYF. The CDR3 region has the DNA TGTGCCAGCAGCCAAGGACTAGTCGCGTATACGCAGTATTTT.

The chain carries TRBV25-1 and TRBJ2-5, with TRBD2 as a possible D gene (5 bases). Germline-derived CDR1 and CDR2 are MGHDK and SYGVNS. This CDR3 spans 13 amino acids. V shed 6 bases and J shed 4 bases, with 12 bases lying between them. CDR3 amino acids: CASSVGSRETQYF. CDR3 sequence (DNA): TGTGCCAGCAGCGTAGGGAGTCGAGAGACCCAGTACTTC. The complete variable domain, with remaining parts taken from reference TRBV25-1 and TRBJ2-5, reads EADIYQTPRYLVIGTGKKITLECSQTMGHDKMYWYQQDPGMELHLIHYSYGVNSTEKGDLSSESTVSRIRTEHFPLTLESARPSHTSQYLCASSVGSRETQYFGPGTRLLVL.

The chain combines TRBV4-1 with TRBJ2-7; 9 bases agree with TRBD1. Germline loops: CDR1 MGHRA, CDR2 YSYEKL. The CDR3 is 18 residues long. V shed 1 base, J shed 0 bases, and the junction held 10 bases outside the gene matches. CDR3 DNA sequence: TGCGCCAGCAGCCAAGGGGCCTCCGGGACAGGGTACTCCTACGAGCAGTACTTC. Encoded protein: CASSQGASGTGYSYEQYF.

The chain uses TRBV7-3 and TRBJ2-7; 8 bases map to TRBD1. Germline V gene sequence: CDR1 SGHTA, CDR2 FQGTGA. The length of the CDR3 is 16 residues. Trimming removed 7 bases from V and 2 bases from J; junction bases left unmatched: 13. For the CDR3, the DNA is TGTGCCAGCACCACTCCAACGGGACAGGCTACCTACGAGCAGTACTTC. It codes for CASTTPTGQATYEQYF. The full variable domain, its missing parts supplied by reference TRBV7-3 and TRBJ2-7, is GAGVSQTPSNKVTEKGKYVELRCDPISGHTALYWYRQSLGQGPEFLIYFQGTGAADDSGLPNDRFFAVRPEGSVSTLKIQRTERGDSAVYLCASTTPTGQATYEQYFGPGTRLTVT.

The table lists this clone with a few counts. The rearrangement uses TRBV7-9 and TRBJ1-3; tentative D call: TRBD1 (6 bases). Trimming removed 3 bases from V and 0 bases from J, with 9 bases in between. The CDR3 contains 15 residues. Per germline, CDR1 SEHNR and CDR2 FQNEAQ (reference sequence). The CDR3 sequence is CASSLGHPSGNTIYF. Written as DNA, the CDR3 is TGTGCCAGCAGCTTGGGACACCCCTCTGGAAACACCATATATTTT.